This passage covers 13 T cell receptor beta chains from one sample sequenced in a study of regulatory T cells in long-lasting Graves disease. Sample time point: newly diagnosed GD, antithyroid drugs for less than 3 months. PBMCs were the source of the RNA used for TCR sequencing. Sequencing libraries for TCR beta were prepared with iRepertoire HTBI primers and Arm-PCR of CDR3 regions. Each CDR3 protein is one row after TCRdb ran MiXCR on the multiplex PCR reads. This table holds about 440,000 distinct CDR3 sequences, about 15% found once. These data are also associated with another study on T cells in Graves' hyperthyroidism and ophthalmopathy.

The specimen comprised peripheral blood mononuclear cells (PBMCs), sampled at new diagnosis, from a patient treated with antithyroid drugs. The source of these receptors is a woman younger than 45 with Graves disease.

This clonotype was seen repeatedly, ten times or more. This chain links TRBV6-2 or TRBV6-3 with TRBJ1-2, with TRBD1 matching 9 bases. The CDR3 is made up of 15 amino acids. The V gene end was trimmed by 5 bases and the J gene end by 8 bases; junction bases not matched to a gene: 12. Looked up from germline, CDR1 is MNHEY and CDR2 is SVGEGT. CDR3 in amino acids: CASSELEGQGNGYTF. CDR3 in DNA: TGTGCCAGCAGTGAGCTAGAGGGACAGGGTAACGGCTACACCTTC.

This clonotype was observed many times. This CDR3 reads CASRPGTAQETQYF. In nucleotides, the CDR3 is TGTGCCAGCAGGCCCGGGACAGCTCAAGAGACCCAGTACTTC. The chain recombines TRBV6-2 or TRBV6-3 with TRBJ2-5, with TRBD1 matching 7 bases. Germline assignment: CDR1 MNHEY and CDR2 SVGEGT. V dropped 6 bases and J dropped 2; count of bases not matched to a gene: 6. This CDR3 is built from 14 residues.

This clonotype was observed at least ten times. The V gene is TRBV19, the J gene TRBJ1-5; no reliable D call. CDR3 length: 14 residues. Germline-derived CDR1 and CDR2 are LNHDA and SQIVND (reference sequence). V lost 8 bases and J 4 bases, leaving 15 bases between the germline ends. The CDR3, as DNA: TGTGCCAGTCGTTTCCGGGAGCGTAATCAGCCCCAGCATTTT. Its translation is CASRFRERNQPQHF.

This clonotype was recorded many times. The chain joins TRBV20-1 to TRBJ2-7; 8 bases match TRBD1. This CDR3 contains 17 residues. Germline V gene sequence: CDR1 DFQATT, CDR2 SNEGSKA (reference sequence). V trimming: 0 bases; J trimming: 3 bases; junction bases outside the gene matches: 13. In nucleotides, the CDR3 is TGCAGTGCTAGAGACCCCCTCCCCTCAACAGGGGGCTACGAGCAGTACTTC. This translates into CSARDPLPSTGGYEQYF.

This chain links TRBV18 with TRBJ2-7; the match to TRBD2 covers 12 bases. This CDR3 has 16 amino acids. Unmatched junction bases numbered 5, after V lost 4 bases and J lost 1 base. Germline CDR1 and CDR2: KGHSH and LQKENI. CDR3 nucleotides: TGTGCCAGCTCACTAAGGACTAGCGGGACATCCTACGAGCAGTACTTC. Protein product: CASSLRTSGTSYEQYF.

The rearrangement uses TRBV19 and TRBJ2-4; the D gene is possibly TRBD1 (7 bases). Germline lookup yields CDR1 LNHDA and CDR2 SQIVND (reference sequence). CDR3 size: 16 residues. Trimming took 3 bases from V and 1 from J, leaving 13 bases between them. CDR3 loop: CASSMGPGGAKNIQYF. The CDR3 DNA sequence: TGTGCCAGTAGTATGGGGCCAGGGGGGGCCAAAAACATTCAGTACTTC.

This clonotype was detected ten times or more. V usage is TRBV2 and J usage is TRBJ1-1; TRBD1 is a possible D gene (6 bases). Germline CDR1 reads SNHLY; CDR2 reads FYNNEI. Trimming cost V 5 bases and J 5 bases, with 18 bases left between them. This CDR3 has 15 residues. This chain's CDR3 is CASSPVGGQRTEAFF. In DNA form, the CDR3 reads TGTGCCAGCAGTCCGGTTGGGGGGCAAAGAACTGAAGCTTTCTTT.

This clonotype was picked up a small number of times. This chain uses TRBV2 with TRBJ2-2, with 8 nucleotides matching TRBD2. The germline CDR1 and CDR2 sequences are SNHLY and FYNNEI. J gave up 4 bases and V 7 bases, and 11 bases lay outside the gene matches. The CDR3 extends over 16 amino acids. The CDR3 spells CASNPEGLGGTGELFF. The CDR3 nucleotides are TGTGCCAGCAATCCTGAGGGACTAGGGGGCACCGGGGAGCTGTTTTTT.

This clonotype was found many times. The rearrangement uses TRBV20-1 and TRBJ2-3; weak D call: TRBD1 (5 bases). The V end was cut by 4 bases, the J end by 1 base, with 15 bases between. This CDR3 has 15 residues. The germline CDR1 and CDR2 sequences are DFQATT and SNEGSKA (reference sequence). The CDR3 protein is CSANKGMPRTDTQYF. CDR3 bases: TGCAGTGCTAATAAGGGGATGCCCCGCACAGATACGCAGTATTTT.

The sample holds many counts of this clonotype. The chain combines TRBV30 with TRBJ2-5; D perhaps matches TRBD1 (5 bases). Looked up from germline, CDR1 is GTSNPN and CDR2 is SVGIG (reference sequence). The CDR3 loop spans 13 amino acids. V was trimmed by 4 bases and J by 5 bases, leaving 14 bases between them. The CDR3, as DNA: TGTGCCTGGAAGGGGCTGGGATGGGAGACCCAGTACTTC. Amino acid sequence: CAWKGLGWETQYF.

This clonotype was recorded a few times. The chain links TRBV11-2 to TRBJ2-7, with D perhaps matching TRBD1 (6 bases). The CDR3 sequence is 21 residues long. Trimming stripped 3 bases from V and 3 bases from J, with 33 bases between. CDR1 SGHAT and CDR2 FQNNGV come from the germline V gene. The CDR3 region has the DNA TGTGCCAGCAGCTTTTTTCCAGGGGTTGACAAAACCCGAGTTCAACGCTACGAGCAGTACTTC. It specifies CASSFFPGVDKTRVQRYEQYF. The whole variable domain, filled in from reference TRBV11-2 and TRBJ2-7, reads EAGVAQSPRYKIIEKRQSVAFWCNPISGHATLYWYQQILGQGPKLLIQFQNNGVVDDSQLPKDRFSAERLKGVDSTLKIQPAKLEDSAVYLCASSFFPGVDKTRVQRYEQYFGPGTRLTVT.

This clonotype appeared once. At one end the junction does not follow the germline gene, possibly because of a read error. J is TRBJ2-6 and V is TRBV12-5, with D maybe TRBD1 (7 bases). The CDR3 contains 17 residues. Per the germline V gene, CDR1 is LGHNT and CDR2 is FRNRAP. The CDR3 here is CASGFLGRGAGADVLTF. In nucleotides, the CDR3 is TGTGCTAGTGGTTTTTTGGGCAGGGGGGCTGGGGCCGACGTCCTGACTTTC.

The table lists this clonotype with many counts. The chain joins TRBV19 to TRBJ1-1; D uncertain. This CDR3 has 12 amino acids. From germline, CDR1 is LNHDA and CDR2 SQIVND (reference sequence). V lost 6 bases, J lost 2 bases, and 7 bases lay in between. In nucleotides, the CDR3 is TGTGCCAGTAGGCTAGACAACACTGAAGCTTTCTTT. Amino acid sequence: CASRLDNTEAFF.